This TCR beta chain was documented in a study of blood T cell repertoires in COVID-19. Across the whole study: Samples of COVID-19 (acute and convalescent) were obtained from the United States, Italy and Spain. Nucleic acid was either cDNA or gDNA, and it came from T cells, B-cell-depleted T cells, or PBMCs.

V lost 5 bases to trimming and J lost 2 bases, with 13 bases between them. The CDR3 is 14 amino acids. The germline CDR1 and CDR2 sequences are MNHEY and SVGEGT. This clone was counted only a few times. In the original analysis: Nucleated cell number was recorded as an estimate derived from reference gene primer amplification. Libraries were prepared by immunoSEQ multiplex PCR; TCRdb keeps only in-frame clonotypes and omits some of them. The V and J calls and clone size come from that table; D and trimming were worked out from the DNA. The sample has 150,000 or so clones, approximately 75% seen once; the top ten hold roughly 10%.

The sequenced material came from peripheral blood. This chain joins TRBV6-2 or TRBV6-3 and TRBJ2-7; perhaps TRBD2 as D (5 bases). The source of this sequence is a human donor in a cohort sampled during active COVID-19. This CDR3 is CASSQGLKTYEQYF. Written as DNA, the CDR3 is TGTGCCAGCAGTCAAGGACTGAAAACCTACGAGCAGTACTTC.